This entry lists 31 T cell receptor beta chains sequenced from one sample in a study of blood T cell repertoires in COVID-19. Clones were read by immunoSEQ multiplex PCR, and TCRdb kept only the in-frame ones, dropping some. The sample shows 350,000 to 400,000 clones, around 92% of them seen only once. The sequencing input was PBMCs or T cells enriched from blood (not recorded which). The receptors were sampled from a woman in her thirties who had recovered from COVID-19.

This chain links TRBV7-9 with TRBJ1-3; no clear D gene. Germline V CDR1 and CDR2: SEHNR, FQNEAQ (reference sequence). There are 14 residues in the CDR3. The ends were cut back, 3 bases at V and 7 bases at J, with 13 bases in the middle. CDR3 in DNA: TGTGCCAGCAGCTTGGTGGGCAGGCTGAACACCATATATTTT. Translated: CASSLVGRLNTIYF.

This clone was observed a single time. CDR3 residues: CASSGTGGASLGYTF. In DNA, the CDR3 is TGTGCCAGCAGCGGCACAGGGGGCGCGTCGCTGGGCTACACCTTC. The chain joins TRBV9 to TRBJ1-2, with TRBD1 matching over 9 bases. The V and J ends lost 3 bases and 8 bases, in that order; junction bases with no gene match: 11. This CDR3 region has 15 residues. Germline CDR1 reads SGDLS; CDR2 reads YYNGEE.

This clone occurred a few times. This chain links TRBV28 with TRBJ2-1, with D maybe TRBD2 (7 bases). With 8 bases removed from V and 4 bases from J, the gap between germline ends came to 21 bases. This CDR3 spans 16 amino acids. Germline V lookup: CDR1 MDHEN, CDR2 SYDVKM. For the CDR3, the DNA is TGTGCCAGCCAATCGTGGGCCGGGGGGCGATACAATGAGCAGTTCTTC. Translation: CASQSWAGGRYNEQFF.

The chain is built from TRBV21-1 and TRBJ1-6. TRBV21-1 is a pseudogene locus. The CDR3 covers 16 residues. The CDR3 region has the DNA TGTGCCAGCAGCGTCCGAATGGCGGGGGATAATTCACCCCTCCACTTT. Protein sequence: CASSVRMAGDNSPLHF.

The gene calls are TRBV5-1 and TRBJ2-6, with TRBD1 identical over 7 bases. V was pared by 0 bases and J by 1 base, with 7 bases of the junction left unmatched. Germline assignment: CDR1 SGHRS and CDR2 YFSETQ. This CDR3 comprises 18 residues. CDR3 in amino acids: CASSLEGGMYSGANVLTF. As DNA, the CDR3 is TGCGCCAGCAGCTTGGAAGGGGGCATGTATTCTGGGGCCAACGTCCTGACTTTC. Looking up the rest from reference TRBV5-1 and TRBJ2-6 gives the full variable domain: KAGVTQTPRYLIKTRGQQVTLSCSPISGHRSVSWYQQTPGQGLQFLFEYFSETQRNKGNFPGRFSGRQFSNSRSEMNVSTLELGDSALYLCASSLEGGMYSGANVLTFGAGSRLTVL.

This chain joins TRBV19 and TRBJ1-6, with TRBD1 identical over 9 bases. Germline V gene data show CDR1 as LNHDA and CDR2 as SQIVND (reference sequence). Unmatched junction bases numbered 10, after V lost 4 bases and J lost 9 bases. The CDR3 is 16 residues long. CDR3 in DNA: TGTGCCAGTAGTACGCCGGGACAGGGATGGGGTTCACCCCTCCACTTT. It translates to CASSTPGQGWGSPLHF.

The chain uses TRBV7-9 and TRBJ1-3; possibly TRBD1 for D (6 bases). The V gene lost 5 bases and the J gene lost 4 bases, with 9 bases spanning the gap. Germline V CDR1 and CDR2: SEHNR, FQNEAQ (reference sequence). The CDR3 runs to 13 residues. The CDR3: CASSTGFGNTIYF. CDR3 nucleotides: TGTGCCAGCAGCACAGGGTTCGGAAACACCATATATTTT.

This rearrangement joins TRBV28 to TRBJ1-5, with 8 nucleotides matching TRBD1. The CDR3 is made up of 16 amino acids. Germline V lookup: CDR1 MDHEN, CDR2 SYDVKM. Germline trimming cut 3 bases from V and 2 bases from J; bases unmatched to any gene: 6. CDR3 DNA: TGTGCCAGCAGTTTGGTCAGGGGGCTTGGCAATCAGCCCCAGCATTTT. Translation: CASSLVRGLGNQPQHF.

This clone was seen more than once but under ten times. This chain connects TRBV29-1 to TRBJ1-2, with 12 bases that match TRBD1. Losses at the gene ends were 7 bases for V and 6 bases for J; bases not matched to a gene: 6. Germline CDR1 is SQVTM and CDR2 is ANQGSEA. The CDR3 extends over 13 amino acids. The CDR3 nucleotides are TGCAGCGCCTGGGGGACAGGGGGCGATGGCTACACCTTC. Protein: CSAWGTGGDGYTF.

The chain joins TRBV27 to TRBJ2-5; D might be TRBD2 (5 bases). The V and J ends lost 6 bases and 5 bases respectively, with 10 bases between them. The germline V gene encodes CDR1 MNHEY and CDR2 SMNVEV (reference sequence). The CDR3 is 12 amino acids. The CDR3 protein is CASSQTRETQYF. CDR3 in DNA: TGTGCCAGCAGCCAAACTAGGGAGACCCAGTACTTC.

The table lists this clone with a few counts. The chain links TRBV9 to TRBJ2-7; the D is unclear. Trimming shortened V by 4 bases and J by 3 bases, and 11 bases separated the two germline ends. There are 13 residues in the CDR3. Germline CDR1 and CDR2: SGDLS and YYNGEE. The DNA for the CDR3 is TGTGCCAGCAGCCTAAAAACAGACTACGAGCAGTACTTC. This sequence encodes CASSLKTDYEQYF.

This sequence joins TRBV7-2 and TRBJ2-7; D not resolved. V was trimmed by 1 base and J by 4 bases, leaving 8 bases between them. There are 13 residues in the CDR3. The germline gives CDR1 SGHTA, CDR2 FQGNSA. The CDR3 protein is CASSLVNQYEQYF. CDR3 DNA sequence: TGTGCCAGCAGCTTAGTTAACCAGTACGAGCAGTACTTC.

The gene calls are TRBV18 and TRBJ1-1; no firm D call. Germline V gene data show CDR1 as KGHSH and CDR2 as LQKENI. The CDR3 covers 15 residues. Trimming removed 3 bases from V and 5 bases from J, with 16 bases in between. The CDR3 DNA reads as TGTGCCAGCTCACCCGGTACTGACTATGGGACTGAAGCTTTCTTT. Protein: CASSPGTDYGTEAFF.

This CDR3 is CASSLRTSGSANTGELFF. The DNA for the CDR3 is TGTGCCAGCAGCTTGCGGACTAGCGGGTCTGCGAACACCGGGGAGCTGTTTTTT. The V and J genes are TRBV11-2 and TRBJ2-2; 11 nucleotides agree with TRBD2. The CDR3 covers 18 residues. The germline V gene has CDR1 SGHAT and CDR2 FQNNGV. Trimming at V came to 3 bases and at J to 0 bases, leaving 6 bases not matched to a gene.

This clone has just one count. Other DNA variants within this sample encode the same CDR3. The V call is TRBV3-1 (or the pseudogene TRBV3-2), the J call TRBJ1-3; no definite D call. This CDR3 has 14 amino acids. CDR1 is LGHDT, CDR2 YNNKEL, per germline (reference sequence). V gave up 1 base and J gave up 1 base, with 5 bases separating them. The CDR3, as DNA: TGTGCCAGCAGCCAAGCCGGTTCTGGAAACACCATATATTTT. Amino acids: CASSQAGSGNTIYF.

The rearrangement links TRBV2 to TRBJ1-5; 8 bases fit TRBD1. There are 15 residues in the CDR3. J gave up 3 bases and V 7 bases, and 8 bases lay outside the gene matches. Germline CDR1 and CDR2: SNHLY and FYNNEI. CDR3 sequence reads: CASTTGQDLNQPQHF. The CDR3 nucleotides are TGTGCCAGCACCACGGGACAGGACCTCAATCAGCCCCAGCATTTT.

This clone turned up a few times. The rearrangement uses TRBV12-5 and TRBJ1-6, with D possibly TRBD1 on 5 matching bases. Germline loops: CDR1 LGHNT, CDR2 FRNRAP. V lost 4 bases and J lost 9, with 13 bases in between. This CDR3 is 14 amino acids long. The CDR3 DNA reads TGTGCTAGTGGTTCCAGGGTATCCAGTTCACCCCTCCACTTT. Its protein product is CASGSRVSSSPLHF.

The genes are TRBV9 and TRBJ1-2; D is possibly TRBD1 (6 bases). Germline V gene sequence: CDR1 SGDLS, CDR2 YYNGEE. This CDR3 comprises 15 residues. Trimming removed 4 bases at V and 3 bases at J, with 16 bases between. The CDR3 loop reads CASSPHLRGDYGYTF. CDR3 bases: TGTGCCAGCAGCCCCCACCTCAGGGGCGACTATGGCTACACCTTC.

The chain has TRBV5-4 and TRBJ1-6, with D maybe TRBD1 (5 bases). This CDR3 spans 15 amino acids. The V gene's germline CDR1 is SGHNT and CDR2 YYREEE (reference sequence). V lost 0 bases and J 5 bases, leaving 9 bases between the germline ends. CDR3 in DNA: TGTGCCAGCAGCTTGGGACAGCATCATAATTCACCCCTCCACTTT. Its protein product is CASSLGQHHNSPLHF.

The rearrangement uses TRBV7-9 and TRBJ2-2; D is possibly TRBD2 (7 bases). The CDR3 sequence is 18 residues long. Trimming cost V 5 bases and J 4 bases, with 23 bases left between them. Germline values: CDR1 SEHNR, CDR2 FQNEAQ (reference sequence). CDR3 sequence: CASSNAWGRESGTGELFF. The CDR3 DNA sequence: TGTGCCAGCAGCAACGCCTGGGGGCGGGAGAGCGGCACCGGGGAGCTGTTTTTT.

With regard to this clone: The same CDR3 can be traced to other DNA sequences in this sample. V is TRBV30 and J is TRBJ1-2, with a possible D match to TRBD1 (5 bases). From germline, CDR1 is GTSNPN and CDR2 SVGIG (reference sequence). This CDR3 is 11 amino acids long. V lost 1 base and J 8 bases, leaving 8 bases between the germline ends. CDR3 in amino acids: CAWSGGGGYTF. CDR3 DNA sequence: TGTGCCTGGAGTGGGGGCGGAGGCTACACCTTC.

This clone has only one observation. The chain uses TRBV7-2 and TRBJ2-7; maybe TRBD1 (6 bases). The CDR3 is made up of 13 amino acids. V lost 4 bases to trimming and J lost 0 bases, with 7 bases between them. CDR1 is SGHTA and CDR2 is FQGNSA in the germline V gene. CDR3 sequence: CASSSDSSYEQYF. The CDR3 nucleotides read TGTGCCAGCAGCTCGGACAGCTCCTACGAGCAGTACTTC.

This clone has just a few counts. V and J are TRBV4-2 and TRBJ2-2, with 7 nucleotides matching TRBD2. The germline CDR1 and CDR2 sequences are LGHNA and YNFKEQ. Losses at the gene ends were 2 bases for V and 7 bases for J; bases not matched to a gene: 10. The CDR3 has 16 amino acids. CDR3 residues: CASSQQRRERGGELFF. The CDR3 DNA sequence: TGTGCCAGCAGCCAACAGCGGCGGGAGCGTGGCGGGGAGCTGTTTTTT.

The rearrangement joins TRBV28 to TRBJ1-5, with a weak D call TRBD1 (5 bases). V lost 6 bases and J lost 4, with 22 bases in between. This CDR3 region has 17 residues. Germline V gene sequence: CDR1 MDHEN, CDR2 SYDVKM. CDR3 amino acids: CASSPTLGHAGNQPQHF. CDR3 in DNA: TGTGCCAGCAGCCCAACCCTCGGACACGCCGGTAATCAGCCCCAGCATTTT.

This clone was seen just once. The chain is built from TRBV18 and TRBJ2-7; TRBD1 matches 9 bases. This CDR3 has 15 residues. CDR1 is KGHSH and CDR2 is LQKENI in the germline V gene. V trimming: 3 bases; J trimming: 2 bases; junction bases outside the gene matches: 5. The CDR3 sequence is CASSPVTGGAYEQYF. The CDR3 DNA sequence: TGTGCCAGCTCACCTGTAACAGGGGGCGCCTACGAGCAGTACTTC. Full variable domain (remainder filled in from reference TRBV18 and TRBJ2-7): NAGVMQNPRHLVRRRGQEARLRCSPMKGHSHVYWYRQLPEEGLKFMVYLQKENIIDESGMPKERFSAEFPKEGPSILRIQQVVRGDSAAYFCASSPVTGGAYEQYFGPGTRLTVT.

The V gene is TRBV14, the J gene TRBJ2-1; a possible D gene is TRBD2 (5 bases). The CDR3 sequence is 15 residues long. Trimming removed 0 bases at V and 13 bases at J, with 19 bases between. The germline V gene has CDR1 SGHDN and CDR2 FVKESK. The CDR3 DNA follows: TGTGCCAGCAGCCAAGATCGTACGCCGTATAGCGTTCAGTTCTTC. Protein product: CASSQDRTPYSVQFF.

The J gene is TRBJ1-5, the V gene TRBV5-4, with 8 nucleotides matching TRBD1. The CDR3 sequence is 18 residues long. The germline V gene has CDR1 SGHNT and CDR2 YYREEE (reference sequence). V shed 0 bases and J 2 bases; nucleotides not matched to a gene: 10. The CDR3 region is CASSLGGRGPQGNQPQHF. The CDR3 nucleotides read TGTGCCAGCAGCTTGGGGGGCAGGGGGCCGCAAGGCAATCAGCCCCAGCATTTT.

The chain has TRBV7-9 and TRBJ1-2; 9 bases are shared with TRBD1. Germline V lookup: CDR1 SEHNR, CDR2 FQNEAQ (reference sequence). Unmatched junction bases numbered 5, after V lost 5 bases and J lost 7 bases. This CDR3 is built from 13 residues. In DNA form, the CDR3 reads TGTGCCAGCAGCCCGGTGACAGGGGGTGGCTACACCTTC. This gives the protein CASSPVTGGGYTF.

This chain connects TRBV30 to TRBJ1-3; D is unresolved. Germline V gives CDR1 GTSNPN, CDR2 SVGIG (reference sequence). The germline V and J ends were trimmed by 4 bases and 0 bases, with 13 bases remaining between them. The CDR3 extends over 15 amino acids. The CDR3 nucleotides read TGTGCCTGGATTTCCTACCGCTACTCTGGAAACACCATATATTTT. Translating it yields CAWISYRYSGNTIYF.

This clone appeared a single time. Written as DNA, the CDR3 is TGTGCCAGTAGTATGCGCTACCCCGATAATTCACCCCTCCACTTT. Translation gives CASSMRYPDNSPLHF. The chain links TRBV19 to TRBJ1-6; D not resolved. Trimming took off 3 bases at V and 5 bases at J, with 11 bases between the two ends. This CDR3 has 15 amino acids. Germline-derived CDR1 and CDR2 are LNHDA and SQIVND (reference sequence).

The rearrangement links TRBV9 to TRBJ2-3, with D possibly being TRBD2 (5 bases). Looked up from germline, CDR1 is SGDLS and CDR2 is YYNGEE. V was shortened by 1 base and J by 5 bases, with 17 bases between the two germline ends. The CDR3 sequence is 16 residues long. The CDR3 nucleotides read TGTGCCAGCAGCGTATCCGGGATTAGCGCCCAAGATACGCAGTATTTT. As protein: CASSVSGISAQDTQYF. The variable domain in full, completed from reference TRBV9 and TRBJ2-3, reads DSGVTQTPKHLITATGQRVTLRCSPRSGDLSVYWYQQSLDQGLQFLIQYYNGEERAKGNILERFSAQQFPDLHSELNLSSLELGDSALYFCASSVSGISAQDTQYFGPGTRLTVL.